This record looks at one T cell receptor beta chain sequence and its context. What it binds is not known. TCRdb's copy holds only in-frame clones and misses some; the assay was immunoSEQ multiplex PCR. The table shows under 70,000 clones, with around 89% occurring only once. These data are taken from a study of T cell responses to AZD1222 COVID-19 vaccine. Study-level findings and limits: Repertoire sampling was restricted to post-peak T cell response timepoints. Females outnumbered males among donors, who were mostly white British; clonal diversity was possibly underestimated. The breadth and depth of Spike-specific TCRs increased once two AZD1222 doses had been given. Close to half of spike-specific TCRs reportedly recognize unmutated variant regions.

The CDR3 spans 16 residues. V shed 4 bases and J 7 bases; nucleotides not matched to a gene: 9. Germline CDR1 is MGHDK and CDR2 is SYGVNS. This clonotype was sampled from an adult who received the AZD1222 COVID-19 vaccine. The source was peripheral blood, collected 28 days after the second AZD1222 dose. V is TRBV25-1 and J is TRBJ2-1; the match to TRBD2 covers 11 bases. Written as DNA, the CDR3 is TGTGCCAGCAGTGGACCACTAGCGGGAGTGGGGAATGAGCAGTTCTTC. The encoded protein is CASSGPLAGVGNEQFF.